A selection of T cell receptor beta chains follows, all from one sample in a study of T cell changes during pregnancy in multiple sclerosis. Libraries were prepared by immunoSEQ multiplex PCR; TCRdb keeps only in-frame clonotypes and omits some of them. The table includes tens of thousands of clones, around 90% detected once. The material sequenced was peripheral blood, taken in the first trimester of pregnancy. These TCRs come from a female donor in good health, enrolled as a control in a pregnancy study. The CDR3 runs from the conserved cysteine through the conserved F or W. D genes are given only for firm matches. Clone size, where shown, is once, few, many, or a class for clones that have expanded.

clone size	V gene	J gene	D gene	CDR3 DNA	CDR3 protein
-	TRBV7-8	TRBJ2-7	TRBD2	TGTGCCAGCAGCTTGGAAGCGGGGTATTACGAGCAGTACTTC	CASSLEAGYYEQYF
-	TRBV30	TRBJ1-2	-	TGTGCCTGGAGTCCAACAGGGCTGGGGGGCTACACCTTC	CAWSPTGLGGYTF
-	TRBV5-1	TRBJ2-3	-	TGCGCCAGCAGCTTGGGACTATTAGGTTATTCCACCACAGATACGCAGTATTTT	CASSLGLLGYSTTDTQYF
-	TRBV4-2	TRBJ2-1	TRBD2	TGTGCCAGCAGCCAAGATGGGGGGGGCTCCTACAATGAGCAGTTCTTC	CASSQDGGGSYNEQFF
-	TRBV19	TRBJ1-2	-	TGTGCCAGTTCCCTCAGAGGCGGTGGCTACACCTTC	CASSLRGGGYTF
-	TRBV4-2	TRBJ2-2	-	TGTGCCAGCAGCCAAGAATACACCTCGAACACCGGGGAGCTGTTTTTT	CASSQEYTSNTGELFF
once	TRBV14	TRBJ2-7	TRBD2	TGTGCCAGCAGCCAGAGAGGGACTACAAAGGAAGAACTGCAGTACTTC	CASSQRGTTKEELQYF
-	TRBV4-2	TRBJ2-3	TRBD2	TGTGCCAGCAGCCCGGCCCTAGCGGGGGTAAAGATAGATACGCAGTATTTT	CASSPALAGVKIDTQYF
-	TRBV12-5	TRBJ2-2	TRBD1	TGTGCTAGTGGCACAACCGGGACAGGGATTCCCGGGGAGCTGTTTTTT	CASGTTGTGIPGELFF
-	TRBV30	TRBJ1-1	-	TGTGCCTGGAGTGCACCGCTCAGGATGGGGCTTCGTATGAACACTGAAGCTTTCTTT	CAWSAPLRMGLRMNTEAFF
few	TRBV28	TRBJ1-5	-	TGTGCCAGCAGTTTCTTCGGGTCCTATCAGCCCCAGCATTTT	CASSFFGSYQPQHF
-	TRBV7-8	TRBJ2-1	TRBD1	TGTGCCAGCAGCGGGGGGACAGGGGCTCGAGAGTTCTTC	CASSGGTGAREFF
-	TRBV5-4	TRBJ2-6	-	TGTGCCAGCAGCTTGATGAGCTCTGGGGCCAACGTCCTGACTTTC	CASSLMSSGANVLTF
-	TRBV7-8	TRBJ1-2	-	TGTGCCAGCAGCTTAATTGGGGCGGATGGCTACACCTTC	CASSLIGADGYTF
few	TRBV7-9	TRBJ2-1	TRBD2	TGTGCCAGCAGCTGGGGGACTAGCGGGAGTGTAAGGCGAAATGAGCAGTTCTTC	CASSWGTSGSVRRNEQFF
once	TRBV7-9	TRBJ2-3	TRBD2	TGTGCCAGCAGCGATTCTCTAGCGGGAGGTTGGGATACGCAGTATTTT	CASSDSLAGGWDTQYF
-	TRBV27	TRBJ2-7	-	TGTGCCAGCAGTTCCGGGGGCGGCAGGGGGTGGTACGAGCAGTACTTC	CASSSGGGRGWYEQYF
once	TRBV30	TRBJ1-5	-	TGTGCCTGGAGTAAGGGGGGGGAATGGGGGCCCCAGCATTTT	CAWSKGGEWGPQHF
-	TRBV10-3	TRBJ2-7	TRBD1	TGTGCCATCAGTGAGTGGACAGGGAGAAACTCCTACGAGCAGTACTTC	CAISEWTGRNSYEQYF
-	TRBV19	TRBJ1-3	TRBD1	TGTGCCAGTAGTGCTCGGGCCGCGGGACAGGTATCTGGAAACACCATATATTTT	CASSARAAGQVSGNTIYF
few	TRBV28	TRBJ2-7	TRBD1	TGTGCCAGCAGAGAGAGACAGGGGTGGTCCTACGAGCAGTACTTC	CASRERQGWSYEQYF
-	TRBV18	TRBJ2-5	TRBD1	TGTGCCAGCTCGGGGACAGGGCAAGAGACCCAGTACTTC	CASSGTGQETQYF
-	TRBV18	TRBJ1-2	-	TGTGCCAGCTCACCCTCCAAGTTAGGACGCGGCGAGGGAGGCTACACCTTC	CASSPSKLGRGEGGYTF
-	TRBV15	TRBJ2-1	-	TGTGCCACCAGCCTGGGGGGAGGAGGGGATAAATACAATGAGCAGTTCTTC	CATSLGGGGDKYNEQFF
-	TRBV28	TRBJ1-1	TRBD1	TGTGCCACCTCGGGGACAGGAGGATTAAGTGGAGCTTTCTTT	CATSGTGGLSGAFF
-	TRBV6-1	TRBJ2-1	TRBD2	TGTGCCAGCAGTGAAGCGGTCCATCATCCGCGACTAGCGTCCAACAATGAGCAGTTCTTC	CASSEAVHHPRLASNNEQFF
-	TRBV15	TRBJ2-7	TRBD2	TGTGCCACCAGCAGAGTAACTAGCGGGAGTAGCGAGCAGTACTTC	CATSRVTSGSSEQYF
-	TRBV15	TRBJ2-5	TRBD1	TGTGCCACCAGGATGACAGGGTCGGAGACCCAGTACTTC	CATRMTGSETQYF
-	TRBV2	TRBJ2-5	-	TGTGCCAGCATTGTCCTCGGAGAGACCCAGTACTTC	CASIVLGETQYF
-	TRBV4-1	TRBJ2-3	-	TGCGCCAGCACCGGTCGGGGGGCCCACAGCACAGATACGCAGTATTTT	CASTGRGAHSTDTQYF